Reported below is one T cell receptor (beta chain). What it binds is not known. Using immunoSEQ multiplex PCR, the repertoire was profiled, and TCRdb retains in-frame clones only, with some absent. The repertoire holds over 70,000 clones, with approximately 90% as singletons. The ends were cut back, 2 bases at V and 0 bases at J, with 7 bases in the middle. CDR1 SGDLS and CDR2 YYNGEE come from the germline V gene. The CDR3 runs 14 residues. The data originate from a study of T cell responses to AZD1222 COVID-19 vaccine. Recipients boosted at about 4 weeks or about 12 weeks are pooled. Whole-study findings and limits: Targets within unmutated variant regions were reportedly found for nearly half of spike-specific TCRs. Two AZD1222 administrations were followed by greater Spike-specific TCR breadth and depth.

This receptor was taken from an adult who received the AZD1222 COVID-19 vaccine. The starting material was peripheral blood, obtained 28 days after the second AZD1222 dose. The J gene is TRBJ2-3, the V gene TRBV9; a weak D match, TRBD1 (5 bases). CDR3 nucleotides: TGTGCCAGCAGCGTGGCAGGGAGCACAGATACGCAGTATTTT. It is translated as CASSVAGSTDTQYF.